Following are 29 T cell receptor beta chains from one sample sequenced in a study of T cells expressing NK-cell markers. From the 5' RACE reads, TCRdb lists one entry per CDR3 protein and no DNA. Recorded for this sample: roughly 430,000 distinct CDR3 sequences. Sequencing was carried out using blood T cells: a sorted CD56 or NKG2C T cell subset, CD4+ or CD8+ T cells, or bulk PBMC T cells (not recorded which). These receptors originate from a woman between 18 and 69 years old in good health.

This rearrangement joins TRBV11-2 to TRBJ2-1; the TRBD2 assignment by TCRdb is unverifiable without DNA. The CDR3 length is 20 residues. Germline lookup yields CDR1 SGHAT and CDR2 FQNNGV. The CDR3 loop is CASSSLRPGTSGNSYNEQFF.

This chain uses TRBV24-1 with TRBJ2-1; no DNA is available, so the TRBD1 call from TCRdb remains unchecked. The CDR3 sequence is 16 residues long. The V gene's germline CDR1 is KGHDR and CDR2 SFDVKD. CDR3 sequence reads: CATSDSGTGVYNEQFF.

This chain uses TRBV11-3 with TRBJ2-1; TCRdb's assignment of TRBD1 cannot be checked, as there is no DNA. Germline loops: CDR1 SGHNT, CDR2 YENEEA. The CDR3 is made up of 12 amino acids. The chain's CDR3 is CASSSRPNEQFF.

The CDR3: CASSLSGTDTQYF. J is TRBJ2-3 and V is TRBV27. Looked up from germline, CDR1 is MNHEY and CDR2 is SMNVEV (reference sequence). CDR3 length: 13 amino acids.

The CDR3 sequence is CASSFGPQGVEQFF. The chain has TRBV12-3 or TRBV12-4 and TRBJ2-1; the TRBD1 assignment by TCRdb is unverifiable without DNA. This CDR3 has 14 amino acids.

The rearrangement links TRBV7-2 to TRBJ1-1; TCRdb's assignment of TRBD1 cannot be checked, as there is no DNA. From germline, CDR1 is SGHTA and CDR2 FQGNSA. The CDR3 loop spans 14 amino acids. CDR3 protein: CASSFEGGRTEAFF.

This chain uses TRBV12-3 or TRBV12-4 with TRBJ1-5. This CDR3 has 13 residues. CDR3 amino acids: CASSFLVPQPQHF.

CDR3 loop: CASRYTISGNTIYF. This chain joins TRBV12-3 or TRBV12-4 and TRBJ1-3. This CDR3 has 14 amino acids.

The chain links TRBV20-1 to TRBJ1-5; as DNA is missing, the TRBD1 call by TCRdb cannot be tested. CDR1 is DFQATT and CDR2 is SNEGSKA in the germline V gene (reference sequence). This CDR3 contains 15 residues. CDR3 sequence reads: CSASADRGGNQPQHF.

The chain carries TRBV27 and TRBJ2-3; TCRdb's D call of TRBD1 is untestable without DNA. This CDR3 has 15 residues. The V gene's germline CDR1 is MNHEY and CDR2 SMNVEV (reference sequence). The CDR3 sequence is CASSLSRGITDTQYF.

This chain connects TRBV5-1 to TRBJ1-1; the D gene TCRdb calls, TRBD1, cannot be checked with no DNA. The CDR3 is 13 residues long. CDR1 and CDR2 from the germline V gene are SGHRS and YFSETQ. CDR3 sequence reads: CASSYREDTEAFF.

V is TRBV12-3 or TRBV12-4 and J is TRBJ2-4; TCRdb selects TRBD1, and the lack of DNA leaves this call unchecked. This CDR3 region has 15 residues. The CDR3 reads CASSRPGPTGNIQYF.

The chain links TRBV5-4 to TRBJ2-5. CDR3 length: 16 amino acids. Germline CDR1 reads SGHNT; CDR2 reads YYREEE (reference sequence). CDR3 in amino acids: CASSLARVASEETQYF.

The chain recombines TRBV6-2 or TRBV6-3 with TRBJ1-2. The germline V gene encodes CDR1 MNHEY and CDR2 SVGEGT. The CDR3 extends over 14 amino acids. CDR3 in amino acids: CASSYPGRGYGYTF.

The V gene is TRBV4-1, the J gene TRBJ2-1; with no DNA, the TCRdb D assignment of TRBD2 cannot be verified. The CDR3 totals 16 residues. CDR1 and CDR2 (germline): MGHRA, YSYEKL. CDR3 amino acids: CASNKLGLAGVDEQFF.

The chain has TRBV30 and TRBJ1-1. The CDR3 covers 12 residues. The V gene's germline CDR1 is GTSNPN and CDR2 SVGIG (reference sequence). CDR3 sequence reads: CAWSPQYTEAFF.

V gene TRBV9 combines with J gene TRBJ2-1; TCRdb reports TRBD2, a call that lacks DNA to check it against. Germline loops: CDR1 SGDLS, CDR2 YYNGEE. This CDR3 is built from 15 residues. The CDR3 reads CASSVLVAGGPEQFF.

J is TRBJ1-3 and V is TRBV19. This CDR3 region has 14 residues. CDR1 and CDR2 from the germline V gene are LNHDA and SQIVND (reference sequence). The CDR3 region is CASRDSSSGNTIYF.

The gene calls are TRBV27 and TRBJ2-5; TCRdb picks TRBD1, but there is no DNA to check that call. Germline V lookup: CDR1 MNHEY, CDR2 SMNVEV (reference sequence). The CDR3 runs to 13 residues. The CDR3 loop reads CASSLALTGFQYF.

The CDR3 protein is CASSLTAWELFF. V is TRBV7-2 and J is TRBJ2-2. Germline V CDR1 and CDR2: SGHTA, FQGNSA. The CDR3 is 12 residues long.

The V and J genes are TRBV20-1 and TRBJ1-1; TCRdb reports TRBD1, a call that lacks DNA to check it against. Germline V gene data show CDR1 as DFQATT and CDR2 as SNEGSKA (reference sequence). This CDR3 has 12 amino acids. CDR3: CSAPPGGAEAFF.

The genes are TRBV6-5 and TRBJ1-1; TCRdb calls TRBD1, which cannot be checked without DNA. Germline lookup yields CDR1 MNHEY and CDR2 SVGAGI. The length of the CDR3 is 15 residues. This CDR3 is CASSYDAGRGTEAFF.

This sequence joins TRBV9 and TRBJ2-7; the TRBD2 assignment by TCRdb is unverifiable without DNA. The CDR3 consists of 12 residues. Germline V lookup: CDR1 SGDLS, CDR2 YYNGEE. CDR3 sequence: CASSGIAGEQYF.

The V call is TRBV20-1, the J call TRBJ2-1; there is no DNA to check the TCRdb D call of TRBD1. Germline CDR1 is DFQATT and CDR2 is SNEGSKA (reference sequence). The CDR3 spans 14 residues. The CDR3: CSASPGATYNEQFF.

The chain is built from TRBV25-1 and TRBJ2-1. Germline lookup yields CDR1 MGHDK and CDR2 SYGVNS. The CDR3 is 11 residues long. The CDR3: CASSDLVEQFF. The full variable domain, with the rest looked up from reference TRBV25-1 and TRBJ2-1, is EADIYQTPRYLVIGTGKKITLECSQTMGHDKMYWYQQDPGMELHLIHYSYGVNSTEKGDLSSESTVSRIRTEHFPLTLESARPSHTSQYLCASSDLVEQFFGPGTRLTVL.

The V gene is TRBV6-5, the J gene TRBJ1-2. Germline V lookup: CDR1 MNHEY, CDR2 SVGAGI. CDR3 length equals 18 residues. The CDR3 here is CASSYPTRAGPSFYGYTF.

The chain carries TRBV12-3 or TRBV12-4 and TRBJ1-6; the TRBD1 assignment by TCRdb is unverifiable without DNA. This CDR3 region has 11 residues. This chain's CDR3 is CASVSGGSFHF.

The chain joins TRBV27 to TRBJ2-2; no DNA is available, so the TRBD1 call from TCRdb remains unchecked. The germline V gene has CDR1 MNHEY and CDR2 SMNVEV (reference sequence). This CDR3 has 14 residues. CDR3 in amino acids: CASSPRGLTGELFF.

CDR3 protein: CASSELVGTNTEAFF. The chain carries TRBV25-1 and TRBJ1-1. CDR3 length equals 15 residues. The germline V gene has CDR1 MGHDK and CDR2 SYGVNS.